This T cell receptor (beta chain) was observed in a study of T cell responses to AZD1222 COVID-19 vaccine. The V end was cut by 3 bases, the J end by 4 bases, with 9 bases between. The length of the CDR3 is 13 residues. From germline, CDR1 is LNHNV and CDR2 YYDKDF (reference sequence). Generated by immunoSEQ multiplex PCR, the TCRdb table keeps only in-frame clones and is missing some. The table records tens of thousands of clones, around 90% of them present only once. The TCR was taken from an adult in good health. This chain uses TRBV15 with TRBJ1-1, with D tentatively TRBD1 (5 bases). Sequenced material: peripheral blood, taken on day 0 of AZD1222 vaccination. Written as DNA, the CDR3 is TGTGCCACCAGCAGCAGGGTAGGCACTGAAGCTTTCTTT. It encodes CATSSRVGTEAFF.